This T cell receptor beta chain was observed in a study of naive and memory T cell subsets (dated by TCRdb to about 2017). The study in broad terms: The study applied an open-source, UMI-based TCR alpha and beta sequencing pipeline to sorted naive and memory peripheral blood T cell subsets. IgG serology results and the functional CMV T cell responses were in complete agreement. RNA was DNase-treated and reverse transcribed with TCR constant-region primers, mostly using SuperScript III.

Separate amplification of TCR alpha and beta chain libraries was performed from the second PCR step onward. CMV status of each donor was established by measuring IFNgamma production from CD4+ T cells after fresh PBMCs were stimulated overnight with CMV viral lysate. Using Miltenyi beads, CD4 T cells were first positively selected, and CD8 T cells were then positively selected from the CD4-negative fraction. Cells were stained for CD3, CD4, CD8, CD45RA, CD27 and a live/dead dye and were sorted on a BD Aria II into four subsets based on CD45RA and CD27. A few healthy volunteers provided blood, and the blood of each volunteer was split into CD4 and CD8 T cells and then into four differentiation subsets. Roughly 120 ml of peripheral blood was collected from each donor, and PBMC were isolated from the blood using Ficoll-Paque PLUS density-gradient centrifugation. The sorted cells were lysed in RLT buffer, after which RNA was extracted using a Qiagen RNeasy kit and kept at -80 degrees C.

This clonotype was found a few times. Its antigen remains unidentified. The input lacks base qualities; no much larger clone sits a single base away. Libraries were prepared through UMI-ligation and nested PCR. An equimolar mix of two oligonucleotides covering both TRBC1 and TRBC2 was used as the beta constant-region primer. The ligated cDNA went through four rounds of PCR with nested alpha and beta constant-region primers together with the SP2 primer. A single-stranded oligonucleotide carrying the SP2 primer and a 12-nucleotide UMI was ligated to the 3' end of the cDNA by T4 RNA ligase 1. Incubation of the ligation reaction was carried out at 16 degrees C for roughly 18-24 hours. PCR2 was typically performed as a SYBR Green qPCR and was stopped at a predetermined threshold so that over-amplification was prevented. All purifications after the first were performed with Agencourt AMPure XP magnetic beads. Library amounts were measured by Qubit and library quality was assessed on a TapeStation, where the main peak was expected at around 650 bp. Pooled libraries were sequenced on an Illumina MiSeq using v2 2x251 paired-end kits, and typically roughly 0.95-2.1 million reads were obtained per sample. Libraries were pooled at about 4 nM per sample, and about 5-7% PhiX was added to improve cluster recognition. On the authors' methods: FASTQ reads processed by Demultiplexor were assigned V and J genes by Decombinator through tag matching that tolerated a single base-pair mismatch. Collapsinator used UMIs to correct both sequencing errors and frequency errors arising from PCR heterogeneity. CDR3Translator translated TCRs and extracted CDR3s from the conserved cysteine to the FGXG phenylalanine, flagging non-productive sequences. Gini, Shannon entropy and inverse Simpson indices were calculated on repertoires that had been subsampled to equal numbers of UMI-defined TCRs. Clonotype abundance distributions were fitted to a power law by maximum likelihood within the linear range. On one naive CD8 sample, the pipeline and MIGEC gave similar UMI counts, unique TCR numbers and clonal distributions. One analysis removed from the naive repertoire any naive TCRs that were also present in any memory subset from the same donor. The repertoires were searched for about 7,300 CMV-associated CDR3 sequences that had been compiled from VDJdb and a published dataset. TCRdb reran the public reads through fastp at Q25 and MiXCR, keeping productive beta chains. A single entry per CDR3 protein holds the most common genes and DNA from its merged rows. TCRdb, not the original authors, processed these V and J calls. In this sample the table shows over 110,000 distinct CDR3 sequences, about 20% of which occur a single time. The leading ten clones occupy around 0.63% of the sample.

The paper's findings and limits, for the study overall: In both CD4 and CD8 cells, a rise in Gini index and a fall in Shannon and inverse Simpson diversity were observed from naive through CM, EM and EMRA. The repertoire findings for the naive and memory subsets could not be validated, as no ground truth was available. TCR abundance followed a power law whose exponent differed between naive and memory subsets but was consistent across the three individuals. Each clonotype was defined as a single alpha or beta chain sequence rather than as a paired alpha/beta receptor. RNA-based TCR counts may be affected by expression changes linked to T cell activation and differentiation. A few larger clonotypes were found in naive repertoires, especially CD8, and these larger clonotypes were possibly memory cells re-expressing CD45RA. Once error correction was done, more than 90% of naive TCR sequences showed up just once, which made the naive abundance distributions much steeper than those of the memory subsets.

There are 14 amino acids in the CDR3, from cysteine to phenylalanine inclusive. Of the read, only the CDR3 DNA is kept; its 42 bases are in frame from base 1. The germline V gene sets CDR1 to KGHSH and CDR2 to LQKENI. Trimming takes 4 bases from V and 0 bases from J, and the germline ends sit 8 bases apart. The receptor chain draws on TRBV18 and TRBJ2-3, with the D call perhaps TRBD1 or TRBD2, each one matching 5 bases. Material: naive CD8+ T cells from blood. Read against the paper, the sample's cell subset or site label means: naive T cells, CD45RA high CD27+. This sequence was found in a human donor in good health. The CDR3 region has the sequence CASSRRDSTDTQYF. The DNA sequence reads TGTGCCAGCTCACGCAGGGACAGCACAGATACGCAGTATTTT.